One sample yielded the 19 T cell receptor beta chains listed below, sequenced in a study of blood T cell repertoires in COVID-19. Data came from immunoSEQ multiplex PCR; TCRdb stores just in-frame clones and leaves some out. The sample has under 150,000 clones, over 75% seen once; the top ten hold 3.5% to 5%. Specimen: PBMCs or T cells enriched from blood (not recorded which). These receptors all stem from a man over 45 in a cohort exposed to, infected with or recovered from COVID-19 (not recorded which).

This CDR3 is CASSPYGGDQDEQYF. CDR3 nucleotide sequence: TGTGCCAGCTCACCATACGGGGGGGACCAGGACGAGCAGTACTTC. V gene TRBV18 combines with J gene TRBJ2-7; 8 nucleotides align to TRBD2. The ends lost 2 bases at V and 5 bases at J; junction bases unmatched: 8. The CDR3 has 15 amino acids. Germline-derived CDR1 and CDR2 are KGHSH and LQKENI.

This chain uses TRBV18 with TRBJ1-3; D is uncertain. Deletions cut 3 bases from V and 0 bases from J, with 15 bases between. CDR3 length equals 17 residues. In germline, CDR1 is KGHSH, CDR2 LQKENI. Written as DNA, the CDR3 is TGTGCCAGCTCACCGGTTATAGAAAGGAGCTCTGGAAACACCATATATTTT. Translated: CASSPVIERSSGNTIYF.

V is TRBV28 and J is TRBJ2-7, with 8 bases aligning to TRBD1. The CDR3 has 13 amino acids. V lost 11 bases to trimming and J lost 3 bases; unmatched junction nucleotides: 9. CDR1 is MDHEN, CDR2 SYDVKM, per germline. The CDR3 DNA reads TGTGCCTCCCGGGACAGGATCGACTACGAGCAGTACTTC. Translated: CASRDRIDYEQYF.

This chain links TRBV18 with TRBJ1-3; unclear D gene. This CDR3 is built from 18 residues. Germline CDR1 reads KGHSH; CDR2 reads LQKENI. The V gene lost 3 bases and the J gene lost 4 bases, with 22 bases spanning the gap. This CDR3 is CASSPREIWVGSGNTIYF. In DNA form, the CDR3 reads TGTGCCAGCTCACCCCGGGAGATCTGGGTGGGTTCAGGAAACACCATATATTTT.

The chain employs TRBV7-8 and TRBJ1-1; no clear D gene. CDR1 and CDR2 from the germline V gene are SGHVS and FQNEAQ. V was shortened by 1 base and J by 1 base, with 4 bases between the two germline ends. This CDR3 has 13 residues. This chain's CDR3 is CASSLGRNTEAFF. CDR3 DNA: TGTGCCAGCAGCTTAGGCAGGAACACTGAAGCTTTCTTT.

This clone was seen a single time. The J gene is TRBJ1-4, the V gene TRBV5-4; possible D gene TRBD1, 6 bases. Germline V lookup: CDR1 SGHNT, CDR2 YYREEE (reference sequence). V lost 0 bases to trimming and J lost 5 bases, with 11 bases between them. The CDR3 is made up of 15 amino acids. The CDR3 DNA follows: TGTGCCAGCAGCTTGGAGGGGGGGATCAATGAAAAACTGTTTTTT. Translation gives CASSLEGGINEKLFF.

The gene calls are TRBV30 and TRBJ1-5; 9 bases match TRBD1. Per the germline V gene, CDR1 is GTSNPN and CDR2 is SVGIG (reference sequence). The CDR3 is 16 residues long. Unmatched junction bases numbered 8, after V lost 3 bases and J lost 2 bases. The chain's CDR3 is CAWSLTGGYGNQPQHF. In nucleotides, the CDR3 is TGTGCCTGGAGCCTGACAGGGGGTTACGGCAATCAGCCCCAGCATTTT. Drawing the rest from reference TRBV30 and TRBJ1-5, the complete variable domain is SQTIHQWPATLVQPVGSPLSLECTVEGTSNPNLYWYRQAAGRGLQLLFYSVGIGQISSEVPQNLSASRPQDRQFILSSKKLLLSDSGFYLCAWSLTGGYGNQPQHFGDGTRLSIL.

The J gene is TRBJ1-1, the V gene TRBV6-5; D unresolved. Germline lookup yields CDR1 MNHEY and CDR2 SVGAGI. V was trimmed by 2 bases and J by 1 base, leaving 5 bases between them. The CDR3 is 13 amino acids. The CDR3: CASSYRGNTEAFF. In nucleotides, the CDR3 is TGTGCCAGCAGTTACCGCGGGAACACTGAAGCTTTCTTT.

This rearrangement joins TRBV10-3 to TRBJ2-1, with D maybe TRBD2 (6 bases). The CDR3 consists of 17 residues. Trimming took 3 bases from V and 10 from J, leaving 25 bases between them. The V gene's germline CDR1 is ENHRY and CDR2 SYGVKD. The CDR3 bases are TGTGCCATCAGTGACCCCGGGTTTAGCTGGAGGGCGGGAGAGCAGTTCTTC. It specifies CAISDPGFSWRAGEQFF.

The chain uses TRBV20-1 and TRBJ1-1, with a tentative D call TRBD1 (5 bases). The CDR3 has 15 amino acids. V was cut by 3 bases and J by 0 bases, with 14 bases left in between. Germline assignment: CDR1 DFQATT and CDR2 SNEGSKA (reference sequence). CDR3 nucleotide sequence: TGCAGTGCTAGTATTGGGGGGAGGCTGAACACTGAAGCTTTCTTT. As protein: CSASIGGRLNTEAFF.

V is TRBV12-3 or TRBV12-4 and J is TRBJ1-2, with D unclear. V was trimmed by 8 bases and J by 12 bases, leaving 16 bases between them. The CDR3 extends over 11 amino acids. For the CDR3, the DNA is TGTGCCAGCGGCTCCCCGGGGAGGGACACCTTC. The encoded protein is CASGSPGRDTF.

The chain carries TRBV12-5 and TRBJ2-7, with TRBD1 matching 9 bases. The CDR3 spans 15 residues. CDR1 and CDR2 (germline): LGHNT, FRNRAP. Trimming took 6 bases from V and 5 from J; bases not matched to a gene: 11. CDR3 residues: CASGFKPGQGNEQYF. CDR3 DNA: TGTGCTAGTGGGTTCAAACCGGGACAGGGTAACGAGCAGTACTTC.

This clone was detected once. CDR3 bases: TGTGCCAGCAGAGGACTGTTCTCTGGAAACACCATATATTTT. Translated, it gives CASRGLFSGNTIYF. This chain uses TRBV7-2 with TRBJ1-3; the D is unclear. The CDR3 totals 14 residues. The V and J ends lost 6 bases and 0 bases respectively, with 9 bases between them. Germline CDR1 and CDR2: SGHTA and FQGNSA.

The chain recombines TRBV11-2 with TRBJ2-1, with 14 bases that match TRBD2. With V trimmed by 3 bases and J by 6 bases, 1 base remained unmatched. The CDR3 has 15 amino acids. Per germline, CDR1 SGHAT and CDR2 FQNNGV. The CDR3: CASSLGLAGVNEQFF. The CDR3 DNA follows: TGTGCCAGCAGCTTGGGACTAGCGGGGGTCAATGAGCAGTTCTTC.

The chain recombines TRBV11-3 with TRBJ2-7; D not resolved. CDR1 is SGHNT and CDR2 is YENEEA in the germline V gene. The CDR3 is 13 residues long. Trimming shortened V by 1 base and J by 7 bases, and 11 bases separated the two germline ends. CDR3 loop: CASSLAPREEQYF. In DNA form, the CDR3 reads TGTGCCAGCAGCTTAGCCCCGCGAGAGGAGCAGTACTTC.

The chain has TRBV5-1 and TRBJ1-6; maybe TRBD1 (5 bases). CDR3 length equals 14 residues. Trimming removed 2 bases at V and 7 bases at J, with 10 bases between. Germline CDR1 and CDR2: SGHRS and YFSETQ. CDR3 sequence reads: CASSFGGDNSPLHF. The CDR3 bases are TGCGCCAGCAGCTTTGGAGGGGACAATTCACCCCTCCACTTT.

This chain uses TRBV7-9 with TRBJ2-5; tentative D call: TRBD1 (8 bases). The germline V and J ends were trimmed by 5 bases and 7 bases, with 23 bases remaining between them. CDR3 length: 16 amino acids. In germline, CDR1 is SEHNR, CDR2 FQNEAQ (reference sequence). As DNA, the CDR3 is TGTGCCAGCAGCCCTAGCGGATCAGGGGGCTGGGGGACCCAGTACTTC. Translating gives CASSPSGSGGWGTQYF.

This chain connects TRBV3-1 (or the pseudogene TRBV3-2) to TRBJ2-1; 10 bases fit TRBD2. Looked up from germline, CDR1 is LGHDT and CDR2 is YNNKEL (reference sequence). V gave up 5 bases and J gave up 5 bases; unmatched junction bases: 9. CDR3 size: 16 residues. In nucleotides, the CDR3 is TGTGCCAGCAGCGGCGCTCGGCTAGCGGGAGACAATGAGCAGTTCTTC. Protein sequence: CASSGARLAGDNEQFF.

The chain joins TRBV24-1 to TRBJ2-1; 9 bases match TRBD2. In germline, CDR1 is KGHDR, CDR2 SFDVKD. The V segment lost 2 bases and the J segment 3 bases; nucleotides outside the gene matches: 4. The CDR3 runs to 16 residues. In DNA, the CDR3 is TGTGCCACCAGTGATTCAAGCGGGGGGCACTACAATGAGCAGTTCTTC. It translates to CATSDSSGGHYNEQFF.